The present entry profiles one T cell receptor beta chain with its context. No antigen is known for it. This sample is drawn from a study of T cell repertoires in cytomegalovirus infection. Via MiXCR, TCRdb re-called the reads, giving one row per CDR3 protein. The sample consists of fewer than 950,000 distinct CDR3 sequences, 32% of them appearing once. The V end was cut by 0 bases, the J end by 7 bases, with 11 bases between. CDR1 is SGDLS and CDR2 is YYNGEE in the germline V gene. CDR3 length equals 14 residues. The clonotype originates from a human donor in good health (CMV status not recorded). Some clones in this sample may be carry-over from other donors' samples. The chain employs TRBV9 and TRBJ2-1; D is ambiguous. The input for sequencing was cultured CD8+ T cells from PBMCs, taken from culture after CMV antigen stimulation. The CDR3 loop is CASSVASRWNEQFF. As DNA, the CDR3 is TGTGCCAGCAGCGTAGCTTCAAGGTGGAATGAGCAGTTCTTC.